The sequence of this T cell receptor beta chain was determined in a study of cytomegalovirus exposure and HLA in healthy donors. Study results and caveats: TCR beta sequences reportedly predicted the HLA-A and HLA-B alleles of most subjects accurately. Specificity of three CMV-associated chains for CMV antigens was verified in vitro. The study put under 200 TCR beta chains on its list as cytomegalovirus-associated.

With 4 bases clipped from V and 7 bases from J, the junction kept 7 bases outside the gene matches. CDR1 and CDR2 from the germline V gene are GTSNPN and SVGIG (reference sequence). This CDR3 contains 14 residues. PCR primers comprised 60 Vbeta and 13 Jbeta primers. Assay used: immunoSEQ multiplex PCR; TCRdb lists only in-frame clones, some missing. There are under 200,000 clones in the sample; about three quarters occur only once, and over 3% lies in the top ten. This clone was observed a single time. Its antigen is undetermined. The chain has TRBV30 and TRBJ1-6, with 7 bases that match TRBD1. The origin of this receptor is a female donor in good health and CMV-seronegative. Sequencing used PBMCs. This CDR3 is CAWNTGTENSPLHF. The CDR3 region has the DNA TGTGCCTGGAATACCGGGACAGAAAATTCACCCCTCCACTTT.